Listed below are T cell receptor beta chains from one sample, sequenced in a study of OX40 agonist ivuxolimab in advanced cancers. Assay used: immunoSEQ multiplex PCR; TCRdb lists only in-frame clones, some missing. Of roughly 25,000 clones in the sample, around 75% were seen once. The material was CD4+ or CD8+ T cells sorted from blood, obtained in a trial of the OX40 agonist ivuxolimab. These receptors were obtained from an adult with an advanced solid tumor such as melanoma, head and neck, liver or kidney cancer. Each CDR3 is given with its conserved first and last residue. Fields, in order: V gene, CDR3 protein.

V: TRBV6-1
CDR3: CASSVSGGGTEAFF

V: TRBV2
CDR3: CASSDWASGVVDTQYF

V: TRBV19
CDR3: CASSSPGSRTEAFF

V: TRBV11-2
CDR3: CASSSTSLNTIYF

V: TRBV4-3
CDR3: CASSQDWRAPSSYNSPLHF

V: TRBV5-4
CDR3: CASSLDRGYTDTQYF

V: TRBV11-3
CDR3: CASSIRQAQETQYF

V: TRBV9
CDR3: CASTPGGAQETQYF

V: TRBV21-1
CDR3: CASSKCPQGSGNTIYF

V: TRBV6-1
CDR3: CASSEVGGVDGQPQHF

V: TRBV27
CDR3: CASSLGFSSFNYGYTF

V: TRBV19
CDR3: CASSTTPAWGQPQHF

V: TRBV6-5
CDR3: CASGRATSTDTQYF

V: TRBV7-6
CDR3: CASSPQMTDTQYF

V: TRBV7-3
CDR3: CASSPTGGSNYGYTF

V: TRBV7-2
CDR3: CASSLELRSEAFF

V: TRBV5-1
CDR3: CASSLVPDTDTQYF

V: TRBV25-1
CDR3: CASSEPPPASSTQYF

V: TRBV11-1
CDR3: CASSFQGGSSYEQYF

V: TRBV28
CDR3: CASRGPGQGSTEAFF

V: TRBV6-5
CDR3: CASRRQGRAFF

V: TRBV14
CDR3: CASSQDFRNSPLHF

V: TRBV5-4
CDR3: CASSPDSLASPLHF

V: TRBV4-2
CDR3: CASSPNGQLGSYGYTF

V: TRBV27
CDR3: CASRRTRATDTQYF

V: TRBV2
CDR3: CASSADRGPSNEQFF

V: TRBV13
CDR3: CASSLRRVPNYGYTF

V: TRBV7-6
CDR3: CASSLRTGGYNQPQHF

V: TRBV7-9
CDR3: CASTLITGGGSTGELFF

V: TRBV11-1
CDR3: CASSLGREFNIQYF

V: TRBV5-1
CDR3: CASSLQGDGYTF

V: TRBV6-1
CDR3: CASSAKGQGAVDTQYF

V: TRBV5-1
CDR3: CASSSTGGQGPEAFF

V: TRBV11-2
CDR3: CASSLAGTEAFF

V: TRBV5-4
CDR3: CASSLRDGNSYEQYF

V: TRBV5-4
CDR3: CASSFTGEETQYF

V: TRBV19
CDR3: CASSRGMGAVGTEAFF

V: TRBV4-3
CDR3: CASSQGGLAGGHEQFF

V: TRBV18
CDR3: CASSPPQGSQAKNIQYF

V: TRBV10-3
CDR3: CAISERGQGGTEAFF

V: TRBV14
CDR3: CASSLRQGFPLHF

V: TRBV30
CDR3: CAWSTQTGVSEQYF

V: TRBV5-1
CDR3: CASSLGSGGLLTGELFF

V: TRBV5-6
CDR3: CASSFGLAGHPNEQFF

V: TRBV27
CDR3: CASSLLAGAVAKNIQYF

V: TRBV2
CDR3: CASSEQGPNTGELFF

V: TRBV29-1
CDR3: CSATRGTYEQYF

V: TRBV5-4
CDR3: CASSLDTASGNTIYF

V: TRBV9
CDR3: CASSVGLGQGAYGYTF